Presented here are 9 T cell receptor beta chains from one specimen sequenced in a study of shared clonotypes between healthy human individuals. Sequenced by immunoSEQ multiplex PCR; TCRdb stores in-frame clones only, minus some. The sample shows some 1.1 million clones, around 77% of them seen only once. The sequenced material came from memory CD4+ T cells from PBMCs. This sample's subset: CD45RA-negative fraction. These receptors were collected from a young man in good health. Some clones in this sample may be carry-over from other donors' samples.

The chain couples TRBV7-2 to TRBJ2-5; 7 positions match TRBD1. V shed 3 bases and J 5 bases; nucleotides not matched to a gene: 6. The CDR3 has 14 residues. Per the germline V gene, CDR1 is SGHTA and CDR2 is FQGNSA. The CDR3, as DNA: TGTGCCAGCAGCTTCAACAGGGGTGGGGAGACCCAGTACTTC. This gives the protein CASSFNRGGETQYF.

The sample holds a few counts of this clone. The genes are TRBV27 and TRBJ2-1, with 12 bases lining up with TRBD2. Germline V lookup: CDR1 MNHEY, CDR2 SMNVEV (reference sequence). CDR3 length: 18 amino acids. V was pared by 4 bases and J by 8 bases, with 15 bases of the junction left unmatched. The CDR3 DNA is TGTGCCAGCAGTTCGCCCCTATCTAGCGGGAGGGCCAGGTATGAGCAGTTCTTC. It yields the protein CASSSPLSSGRARYEQFF.

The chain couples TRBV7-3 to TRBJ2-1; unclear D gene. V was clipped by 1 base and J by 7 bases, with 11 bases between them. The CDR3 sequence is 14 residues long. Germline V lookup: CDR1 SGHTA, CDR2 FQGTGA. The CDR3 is CASSLSLDKNEQFF. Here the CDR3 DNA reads TGTGCCAGCAGCTTAAGTTTAGATAAGAATGAGCAGTTCTTC.

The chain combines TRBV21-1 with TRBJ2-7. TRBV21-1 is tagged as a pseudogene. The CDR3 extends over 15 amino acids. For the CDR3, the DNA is TGTGCCAGCAGCAAAGATGGGGTGTCCGACTACGAGCAGTACTTC. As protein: CASSKDGVSDYEQYF.

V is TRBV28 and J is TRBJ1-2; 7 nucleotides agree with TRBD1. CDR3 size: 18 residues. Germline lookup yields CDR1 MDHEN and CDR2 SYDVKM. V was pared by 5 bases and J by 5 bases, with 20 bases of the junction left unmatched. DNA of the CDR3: TGTGCCAGCAGTCCGTCCTTGGGGACAGCTGACGGAGGATATGGCTACACCTTC. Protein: CASSPSLGTADGGYGYTF.

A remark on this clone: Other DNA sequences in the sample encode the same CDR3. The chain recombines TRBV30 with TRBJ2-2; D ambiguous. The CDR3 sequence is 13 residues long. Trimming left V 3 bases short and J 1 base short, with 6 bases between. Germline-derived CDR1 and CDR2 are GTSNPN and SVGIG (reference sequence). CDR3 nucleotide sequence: TGTGCCTGGAGAGGTGTGAACACCGGGGAGCTGTTTTTT. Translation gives CAWRGVNTGELFF.

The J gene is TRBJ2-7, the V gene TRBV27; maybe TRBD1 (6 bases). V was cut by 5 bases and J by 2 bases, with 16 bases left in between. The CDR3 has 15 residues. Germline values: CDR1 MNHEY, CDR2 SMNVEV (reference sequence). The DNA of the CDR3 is TGTGCCAGCAGTCTTCTGACAGGATTCACCTACGAGCAGTACTTC. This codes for CASSLLTGFTYEQYF.

CDR3 sequence (DNA): TGCGCCAGCCGCGACCTCTACGAGCAGTACTTC. Translation: CASRDLYEQYF. This chain joins TRBV5-1 and TRBJ2-7, with D unclear. Germline CDR1 reads SGHRS; CDR2 reads YFSETQ. The V gene lost 7 bases and the J gene lost 3 bases, with 8 bases spanning the gap. The CDR3 is 11 residues long.

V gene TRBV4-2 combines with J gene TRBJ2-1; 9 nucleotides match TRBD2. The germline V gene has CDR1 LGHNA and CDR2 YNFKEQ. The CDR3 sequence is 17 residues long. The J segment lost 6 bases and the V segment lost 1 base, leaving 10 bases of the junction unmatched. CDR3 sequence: CASSQVFGGGRGNEQFF. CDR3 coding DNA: TGTGCCAGCAGCCAAGTGTTTGGTGGCGGGAGGGGCAATGAGCAGTTCTTC.